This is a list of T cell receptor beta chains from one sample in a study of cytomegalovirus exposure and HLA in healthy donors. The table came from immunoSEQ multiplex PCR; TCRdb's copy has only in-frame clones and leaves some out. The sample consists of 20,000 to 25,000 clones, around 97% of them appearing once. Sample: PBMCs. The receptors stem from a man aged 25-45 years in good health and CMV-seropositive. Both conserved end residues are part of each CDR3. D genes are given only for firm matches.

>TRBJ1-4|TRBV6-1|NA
TGTGCCAGCAGTGAAGGGACAGCGCAAAAACTGTTTTTT
CASSEGTAQKLFF
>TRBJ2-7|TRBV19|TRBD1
TGTGCCAGTAGTGCGACAGGGGTCGGAACCTACGAGCAGTACTTC
CASSATGVGTYEQYF
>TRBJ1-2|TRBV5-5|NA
TGTGCCAGCACCCTTGGGGGCATAAACTATGGCTACACCTTC
CASTLGGINYGYTF
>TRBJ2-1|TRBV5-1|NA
TGCGCCAGCTACCAATTGGGAGTCAATGAGCAGTTCTTC
CASYQLGVNEQFF
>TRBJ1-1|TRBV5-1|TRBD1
TGCGCCAGCAGCTTGACAGGGGGCGCGACTGAAGCTTTCTTT
CASSLTGGATEAFF
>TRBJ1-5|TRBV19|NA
TGTGCCAGTAGAGGCAGGAGCAATCAGCCCCAGCATTTT
CASRGRSNQPQHF
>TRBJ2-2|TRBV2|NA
TGTGCCAGCATCCGACAGGCGTTAAACACCGGGGAGCTGTTTTTT
CASIRQALNTGELFF
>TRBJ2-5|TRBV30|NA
TGTGCCTGGAGAGGCGGGGAAGAGACCCAGTACTTC
CAWRGGEETQYF
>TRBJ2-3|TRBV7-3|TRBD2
TGTGCCAGCAGCATTCGGGAGGGGGGTACGCAGTATTTT
CASSIREGGTQYF
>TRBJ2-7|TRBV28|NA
TGTGCCAGCAGTGCCCCGCTGGGGGCGCAGGGCGAGCAGTACTTC
CASSAPLGAQGEQYF
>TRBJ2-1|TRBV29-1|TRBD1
TGCAGCGTTTCGGACAGGGCAGGGAATGAGCAGTTCTTC
CSVSDRAGNEQFF
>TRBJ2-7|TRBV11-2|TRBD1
TGTGCCAGCAGTCCGGGACAGGGGGCATCTAGCGTGTACTACGAGCAGTACTTC
CASSPGQGASSVYYEQYF
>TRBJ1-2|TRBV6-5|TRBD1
TGTGCCAGCAGTTTGGGACAGTTCTATGGCTACACCTTC
CASSLGQFYGYTF
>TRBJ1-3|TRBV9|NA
TGTGCCAGCAGCCTAGGACAGTCCCGCGTATCGGGAAACACCATATATTTT
CASSLGQSRVSGNTIYF
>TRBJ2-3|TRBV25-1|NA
TGTGCCAGCAGGGAAGGCGGGACGGATACGCAGTATTTT
CASREGGTDTQYF